This is a list of T cell receptor beta chains from one sample in a study of shared clonotypes between healthy human individuals. The protocol was immunoSEQ multiplex PCR, while the TCRdb copy is restricted to in-frame clones and leaves out a portion. Among roughly 1,000,000 clones, 70% to 80% were seen once, and the ten largest hold roughly 0.55%. Material for sequencing was memory CD4+ T cells from PBMCs. The receptors originated from a man aged 18 to 29 in good health. Some clones in this sample may be carry-over from other donors' samples. Each CDR3 is given with its conserved first and last residue. Fields, in order: CDR3 DNA, CDR3 protein, D gene, J gene, V gene, clone size. D genes are given only for firm matches. Not every row has a clone size; where given, it reads once, few, many or a size class.

CDR3 DNA: TGTGCCAGCAGTTTATTAATGAGGGACGGTAAAGCTTTCTTT
CDR3 protein: CASSLLMRDGKAFF
D gene: NA
J gene: TRBJ1-1
V gene: TRBV28
clone size: NA

CDR3 DNA: TGCGCCAGCAGCCAAGAGCGCGGGAGTATGGGTCAGTATTTT
CDR3 protein: CASSQERGSMGQYF
D gene: TRBD2
J gene: TRBJ2-3
V gene: TRBV4-3
clone size: NA

CDR3 DNA: TGCGCCAGCAGCTTGGGTGACAGGGCTGGGGAGACCCAGTACTTC
CDR3 protein: CASSLGDRAGETQYF
D gene: TRBD1
J gene: TRBJ2-5
V gene: TRBV5-1
clone size: NA

CDR3 DNA: TGTGCCAGCAGTTACTGGGCGGGAGTGGGCACAGATACGCAGTATTTT
CDR3 protein: CASSYWAGVGTDTQYF
D gene: TRBD2
J gene: TRBJ2-3
V gene: TRBV6-5
clone size: NA

CDR3 DNA: TGTGCCTGGAGTTGGAGTGGAAACACCATATATTTT
CDR3 protein: CAWSWSGNTIYF
D gene: NA
J gene: TRBJ1-3
V gene: TRBV30
clone size: NA

CDR3 DNA: TGCGCCAGCAGCCGAAGGGACAATTATGAGCAGTTCTTC
CDR3 protein: CASSRRDNYEQFF
D gene: NA
J gene: TRBJ2-1
V gene: TRBV4-1
clone size: NA

CDR3 DNA: TGCAGCGTTTCCGGGCCAGAAAACATTCAGTACTTC
CDR3 protein: CSVSGPENIQYF
D gene: NA
J gene: TRBJ2-4
V gene: TRBV29-1
clone size: NA

CDR3 DNA: TGTGCCAGCTCTAGCGGGAGGGAGTACAATGAGCAGTTCTTC
CDR3 protein: CASSSGREYNEQFF
D gene: TRBD2
J gene: TRBJ2-1
V gene: TRBV11-2
clone size: NA

CDR3 DNA: TGTGCCAGCAGCTTAAAAGCCGACCCCGCTTCCTACGAGCAGTACTTC
CDR3 protein: CASSLKADPASYEQYF
D gene: NA
J gene: TRBJ2-7
V gene: TRBV7-2
clone size: NA

CDR3 DNA: TGTGCCAGCAGTCTACGACGGGCCCGGGAAGGTACGCAGTATTTT
CDR3 protein: CASSLRRAREGTQYF
D gene: NA
J gene: TRBJ2-3
V gene: TRBV6-1
clone size: NA

CDR3 DNA: TGTGCCAGCAGCGGCCTGACTAGCGGGGGCCCCAATGAGCAGTTCTTC
CDR3 protein: CASSGLTSGGPNEQFF
D gene: TRBD2
J gene: TRBJ2-1
V gene: TRBV5-6
clone size: few

CDR3 DNA: TGTGCCAGCACCAGCTTGAAGGGGTCCTACGAGCAGTACTTC
CDR3 protein: CASTSLKGSYEQYF
D gene: NA
J gene: TRBJ2-7
V gene: TRBV6-5
clone size: few

CDR3 DNA: TGTGCCAGCAGCCAAATCGAGACAGGGGACTTGTGGTTGAACACCGGGGAGCTGTTTTTT
CDR3 protein: CASSQIETGDLWLNTGELFF
D gene: TRBD1
J gene: TRBJ2-2
V gene: TRBV14
clone size: few

CDR3 DNA: TGTGCCAGCAGTGAAGCAAGTGGGGATCAGCCCCAGCATTTT
CDR3 protein: CASSEASGDQPQHF
D gene: NA
J gene: TRBJ1-5
V gene: TRBV2
clone size: few

CDR3 DNA: TGCGCCAGCAGCTTTCAAACCTACACTGAAGCTTTCTTT
CDR3 protein: CASSFQTYTEAFF
D gene: NA
J gene: TRBJ1-1
V gene: TRBV5-1
clone size: NA

CDR3 DNA: TGCGCCAGTAGCTTGGCCAAACTAGCGGGAGGGATTGGTGAGCAGTTCTTC
CDR3 protein: CASSLAKLAGGIGEQFF
D gene: TRBD2
J gene: TRBJ2-1
V gene: TRBV5-1
clone size: NA

CDR3 DNA: TGCGCCAGCAGCTCCGCAACTAGCGGGGGGATAATAGAGACCCAGTACTTC
CDR3 protein: CASSSATSGGIIETQYF
D gene: TRBD2
J gene: TRBJ2-5
V gene: TRBV5-1
clone size: NA

CDR3 DNA: TGCAGCGTTGAACGCCGGGGAGAGAGCAATCAGCCCCAGCATTTT
CDR3 protein: CSVERRGESNQPQHF
D gene: NA
J gene: TRBJ1-5
V gene: TRBV29-1
clone size: NA

CDR3 DNA: TGTGCCAGTAGTCCCGGGACAGGGTCAGGCGAGCAGTACTTC
CDR3 protein: CASSPGTGSGEQYF
D gene: TRBD1
J gene: TRBJ2-7
V gene: TRBV19
clone size: NA

CDR3 DNA: TGTGCCAGCAGCGTAGGAGACGGGTTCTACGAGCAGTACTTC
CDR3 protein: CASSVGDGFYEQYF
D gene: NA
J gene: TRBJ2-7
V gene: TRBV9
clone size: NA

CDR3 DNA: TGTGCCAGCAGTGCCAGGGTATATGAGCAGTTCTTC
CDR3 protein: CASSARVYEQFF
D gene: NA
J gene: TRBJ2-1
V gene: TRBV28
clone size: NA

CDR3 DNA: TGTGCCAGCAGCGTAGACTCGGACGGGGCGTGGTTCGTTTCGGAGACCCAGTACTTC
CDR3 protein: CASSVDSDGAWFVSETQYF
D gene: NA
J gene: TRBJ2-5
V gene: TRBV9
clone size: NA

CDR3 DNA: TGCAGCGTGGGGACAGGGTCGAACACCGGGGAGCTGTTTTTT
CDR3 protein: CSVGTGSNTGELFF
D gene: TRBD1
J gene: TRBJ2-2
V gene: TRBV29-1
clone size: NA

CDR3 DNA: TGTGCCAGCAGCCACCTTATTAGTCGGCTGGAGACCCAGTACTTC
CDR3 protein: CASSHLISRLETQYF
D gene: NA
J gene: TRBJ2-5
V gene: TRBV14
clone size: NA

CDR3 DNA: TGCGCCACCACAGCGGATAGGCCCTACAATGAGCAGTTCTTC
CDR3 protein: CATTADRPYNEQFF
D gene: NA
J gene: TRBJ2-1
V gene: TRBV5-1
clone size: NA

CDR3 DNA: TGTGCCAGCAGCAAACAACAGGCCCCCTACAATGAGCAGTTCTTC
CDR3 protein: CASSKQQAPYNEQFF
D gene: NA
J gene: TRBJ2-1
V gene: TRBV21-1
clone size: NA

CDR3 DNA: TGTGCCAGTAGTATGAGACAGGGAGATCACTACGAGCAGTACTTC
CDR3 protein: CASSMRQGDHYEQYF
D gene: TRBD1
J gene: TRBJ2-7
V gene: TRBV19
clone size: NA

CDR3 DNA: TGTGCCAGCTCACCACCGAACAGTCGGGGCTACACCTTC
CDR3 protein: CASSPPNSRGYTF
D gene: NA
J gene: TRBJ1-2
V gene: TRBV18
clone size: NA

CDR3 DNA: TGTGCCAGCAGCTCCGGGGGCACCTACGAGCAGTACTTC
CDR3 protein: CASSSGGTYEQYF
D gene: NA
J gene: TRBJ2-7
V gene: TRBV11-3
clone size: NA

CDR3 DNA: TGTGCCAGCAGTTTCGGGTCTGGCTATGGCTACACCTTC
CDR3 protein: CASSFGSGYGYTF
D gene: NA
J gene: TRBJ1-2
V gene: TRBV27
clone size: NA

CDR3 DNA: TGTGCCAGTAGTATAGATCTAGGGACAGATCAAGAGACCCAGTACTTC
CDR3 protein: CASSIDLGTDQETQYF
D gene: TRBD1
J gene: TRBJ2-5
V gene: TRBV19
clone size: NA

CDR3 DNA: TGTGCCAGCAGCCCCCGGGCCTTCCACCGGGATGGCTACACCTTC
CDR3 protein: CASSPRAFHRDGYTF
D gene: NA
J gene: TRBJ1-2
V gene: TRBV7-2
clone size: few

CDR3 DNA: TGTGCCAGCTCCTATATGGGCGGGTCGGCCACTGAAGCTTTCTTT
CDR3 protein: CASSYMGGSATEAFF
D gene: NA
J gene: TRBJ1-1
V gene: TRBV7-6
clone size: NA

CDR3 DNA: TGTGCCAGCTTAGCGGGAGGGATCTACAATGAGCAGTTCTTC
CDR3 protein: CASLAGGIYNEQFF
D gene: TRBD2
J gene: TRBJ2-1
V gene: TRBV2
clone size: NA

CDR3 DNA: TGTGCCAGCAGGGAACCACGTGGGCGGGGTCAAGAGACCCAGTACTTC
CDR3 protein: CASREPRGRGQETQYF
D gene: NA
J gene: TRBJ2-5
V gene: TRBV6-1
clone size: NA

CDR3 DNA: TGTGCCAGCAGTCGGACAGGGGGGAACTATGGCTACACCTTC
CDR3 protein: CASSRTGGNYGYTF
D gene: TRBD1
J gene: TRBJ1-2
V gene: TRBV28
clone size: NA

CDR3 DNA: TGTGCCAGCAGGCTTGGGACAGGCCCCAATGAAAAACTGTTTTTT
CDR3 protein: CASRLGTGPNEKLFF
D gene: TRBD1
J gene: TRBJ1-4
V gene: TRBV9
clone size: NA

CDR3 DNA: TGTGCCACCAGCAGAGAAAGAGGACAGGGGGCGCCCGGCTACACCTTC
CDR3 protein: CATSRERGQGAPGYTF
D gene: TRBD1
J gene: TRBJ1-2
V gene: TRBV15
clone size: few

CDR3 DNA: TGTGCCTGGCGAACAGGGGTGTCGGGAACTGAAGCTTTCTTT
CDR3 protein: CAWRTGVSGTEAFF
D gene: TRBD1
J gene: TRBJ1-1
V gene: TRBV30
clone size: NA

CDR3 DNA: TGCGCCAGCAGCCTCCAACAGGGCCAGCCTATCTATGGCTACACCTTC
CDR3 protein: CASSLQQGQPIYGYTF
D gene: NA
J gene: TRBJ1-2
V gene: TRBV4-1
clone size: NA

CDR3 DNA: TGTGCCAGTAGTATAGCGACAGGGGGAAACTACGAGCAGTACTTC
CDR3 protein: CASSIATGGNYEQYF
D gene: TRBD1
J gene: TRBJ2-7
V gene: TRBV19
clone size: NA

CDR3 DNA: TGTGCCAGCAGACCGATCTTGACAGGGAATGAGGCTAATGAAAAACTGTTTTTT
CDR3 protein: CASRPILTGNEANEKLFF
D gene: TRBD1
J gene: TRBJ1-4
V gene: TRBV28
clone size: NA

CDR3 DNA: TGCACCAGCCCACTAGCGGGAAGGGGAGAGACCCAGTACTTC
CDR3 protein: CTSPLAGRGETQYF
D gene: NA
J gene: TRBJ2-5
V gene: TRBV1
clone size: NA

CDR3 DNA: TGTGCCAGCAGCCAACCAACGGGCGGCCAAGAGACCCAGTACTTC
CDR3 protein: CASSQPTGGQETQYF
D gene: NA
J gene: TRBJ2-5
V gene: TRBV5-4
clone size: NA

CDR3 DNA: TGCGCCAGCAGCTCACAGGGGGTTAATAACAATGAGCAGTTCTTC
CDR3 protein: CASSSQGVNNNEQFF
D gene: TRBD1
J gene: TRBJ2-1
V gene: TRBV5-1
clone size: once

CDR3 DNA: TGTGCCAGTAGTATCGGGAGGTTGGGTACTGAAGCTTTCTTT
CDR3 protein: CASSIGRLGTEAFF
D gene: NA
J gene: TRBJ1-1
V gene: TRBV19
clone size: NA

CDR3 DNA: TGCAGCGTTGAAGATCACCGCGATGAAGCTTTCTTT
CDR3 protein: CSVEDHRDEAFF
D gene: NA
J gene: TRBJ1-1
V gene: TRBV29-1
clone size: NA

CDR3 DNA: TGTGCCAGCAGTTGGACTAGATCTGACAATGAGCAGTTCTTC
CDR3 protein: CASSWTRSDNEQFF
D gene: TRBD2
J gene: TRBJ2-1
V gene: TRBV7-3
clone size: few

CDR3 DNA: TGTGCCAGCAGCCCAAGGGAGGACACTAACTATGGCTACACCTTC
CDR3 protein: CASSPREDTNYGYTF
D gene: NA
J gene: TRBJ1-2
V gene: TRBV7-9
clone size: NA

CDR3 DNA: TGTGCCAGCAGAGACAGGGCGAAACAGCCCCAGCATTTT
CDR3 protein: CASRDRAKQPQHF
D gene: TRBD1
J gene: TRBJ1-5
V gene: TRBV28
clone size: NA

CDR3 DNA: TGTGCCAGCAGCTTCGTGCTAGGGCGCCTCGGCGAGCAGTACTTC
CDR3 protein: CASSFVLGRLGEQYF
D gene: NA
J gene: TRBJ2-7
V gene: TRBV11-1
clone size: few